This is a list of T cell receptor beta chains from one sample in a study of blood T cell repertoires in COVID-19. TCRdb's copy holds only in-frame clones and misses some; the assay was immunoSEQ multiplex PCR. The profile shows about 82,000 clones, over 80% of them singletons. Source material: peripheral blood. Every receptor here comes from a man at least 80 years old with active or convalescent COVID-19. CDR3s include the opening cysteine and the closing phenylalanine or tryptophan. Each record gives: V gene, D gene, clone size, J gene, CDR3 DNA, CDR3 protein. The D gene is left open where the match is weak. Rows may omit the clone size; those that give it use once, few, many or a size class.

TRBV29-1,-,-,TRBJ1-5,TGCAGCGTTGTATCAGGTGCTAATCAGCCCCAGCATTTT,CSVVSGANQPQHF
TRBV18,TRBD1,-,TRBJ1-6,TGTGCCAGCTCACGGGACAGAAAAAATTCACCCCTCCACTTT,CASSRDRKNSPLHF
TRBV10-2,-,-,TRBJ2-2,TGCGCCAGCAGTGAGTCGGGGGGGCAGGGGACCGGGGAGCTGTTTTTT,CASSESGGQGTGELFF
TRBV15,TRBD1,-,TRBJ1-6,TGTGCCACCTCATCGGACAGGGCTACACCTTTCTATAATTCACCCCTCCACTTT,CATSSDRATPFYNSPLHF
TRBV27,TRBD1,-,TRBJ2-1,TGTGCCAGCAGGGGACAGGGACGAACTTACAATGAGCAGTTCTTC,CASRGQGRTYNEQFF
TRBV28,-,-,TRBJ1-5,TGTGCCAGCAGTGGTAGTCGCCCCCAGCATTTT,CASSGSRPQHF
TRBV5-1,-,-,TRBJ1-5,TGCGCCAGCAGCTTGGCCCCCTCAGGGTTTAGCAATCAGCCCCAGCATTTT,CASSLAPSGFSNQPQHF
TRBV29-1,TRBD2,-,TRBJ2-3,TGCAGCGTGTCTCGGGGGGGTAACACAGATACGCAGTATTTT,CSVSRGGNTDTQYF
TRBV15,-,-,TRBJ2-1,TGTGCCACCAGCAGAGATCGGAACGGGAACAATGAGCAGTTCTTC,CATSRDRNGNNEQFF
TRBV7-8,-,once,TRBJ1-4,TGTGCCGGGGGGGTTGCAACTAATGAAAAACTGTTTTTT,CAGGVATNEKLFF